Following are 18 T cell receptor beta chains from one sample sequenced in a study of patients and donors after allogeneic stem cell transplantation. TCRdb called the RT-PCR reads again in MiXCR, with one record for every CDR3 protein. The sample lists roughly 200,000 distinct CDR3 sequences; around two fifths were seen once. The sample consisted of blood, either unsorted or a sorted T cell fraction (not recorded which). These receptors originate from a human donor who was either an allogeneic HSCT recipient or a stem cell or donor lymphocyte infusion donor (not recorded which). It is not recorded whose cells these are; they may come from a transplant donor.

V usage is TRBV20-1 and J usage is TRBJ1-4, with 9 positions matching TRBD1. The CDR3 covers 14 residues. V lost 6 bases to trimming and J lost 7 bases; unmatched junction nucleotides: 9. In germline, CDR1 is DFQATT, CDR2 SNEGSKA (reference sequence). DNA for the CDR3: TGCAGTGCCAAACCCGGGACAGGGAGTGAAAAACTGTTTTTT. Amino acid sequence: CSAKPGTGSEKLFF.

This clonotype showed up just a few times. This chain links TRBV12-3 or TRBV12-4 with TRBJ1-2; 7 bases match TRBD1. V was clipped by 2 bases and J by 4 bases; unmatched bases: 10. The CDR3 has 16 residues. Written as DNA, the CDR3 is TGTGCCAGCAGTTTAACAGGGGATATTCCCTCCTATGGCTACACCTTC. Its protein is CASSLTGDIPSYGYTF.

This clonotype was counted between two and nine times. The chain joins TRBV4-1 to TRBJ1-2; TRBD1 aligns across 7 bases. Trimming took 4 bases from V and 2 from J; bases not matched to a gene: 7. Germline lookup yields CDR1 MGHRA and CDR2 YSYEKL. CDR3 length: 15 residues. CDR3 amino acids: CASSLRQGENYGYTF. The CDR3 DNA reads as TGCGCCAGCAGCCTCCGACAGGGAGAAAACTATGGCTACACCTTC.

The sample holds a few counts of this clonotype. This sequence joins TRBV12-3 or TRBV12-4 and TRBJ1-6; TRBD1 aligns across 8 bases. The CDR3 has 15 residues. The V and J ends lost 5 bases and 9 bases, in that order; junction bases with no gene match: 9. The CDR3 spells CASSLTGQGSSPLHF. The CDR3 coding sequence is TGTGCCAGCAGTCTCACCGGACAGGGTAGTTCACCCCTCCACTTT.

This clonotype was counted only a few times. V and J are TRBV7-2 and TRBJ1-2; 9 bases fit TRBD1. Germline V gives CDR1 SGHTA, CDR2 FQGNSA. Trimming took 1 base from V and 4 from J; bases not matched to a gene: 7. The CDR3 totals 16 residues. The CDR3 bases are TGTGCCAGCAGCTTAGGAGGGACAGGGCGATCCTATGGCTACACCTTC. Its translation: CASSLGGTGRSYGYTF. Drawing the rest from reference TRBV7-2 and TRBJ1-2, the complete variable domain is GAGVSQSPSNKVTEKGKDVELRCDPISGHTALYWYRQSLGQGLEFLIYFQGNSAPDKSGLPSDRFSAERTGGSVSTLTIQRTQQEDSAVYLCASSLGGTGRSYGYTFGSGTRLTVV.

This clonotype was seen more than once but under ten times. The chain combines TRBV7-7 with TRBJ1-5; D ambiguous. The CDR3 consists of 13 residues. V was clipped by 1 base and J by 11 bases, with 12 bases between them. Germline-derived CDR1 and CDR2 are SSHAT and FNYEAQ (reference sequence). The CDR3 DNA reads TGTGCCAGCAGCTTAGACACTCTGTCGGCCCAGCATTTT. The encoded protein is CASSLDTLSAQHF. Drawing the rest from reference TRBV7-7 and TRBJ1-5, the complete variable domain is GAGVSQSPRYKVTKRGQDVTLRCDPISSHATLYWYQQALGQGPEFLTYFNYEAQPDKSGLPSDRFSAERPEGSISTLTIQRTEQRDSAMYRCASSLDTLSAQHFGDGTRLSIL.

This clonotype was seen more than once but under ten times. V gene TRBV15 combines with J gene TRBJ1-5; maybe TRBD1 (6 bases). The V gene's germline CDR1 is LNHNV and CDR2 YYDKDF (reference sequence). CDR3 length equals 16 residues. V lost 0 bases, J lost 5 bases, and 14 bases lay in between. The CDR3 loop reads CATSRDLGTGYQPQHF. In DNA, the CDR3 is TGTGCCACCAGCAGAGATTTGGGCACAGGGTATCAGCCCCAGCATTTT.

J is TRBJ2-3 and V is TRBV4-3; 7 bases line up with TRBD2. The germline CDR1 and CDR2 sequences are LGHNA and YSLEER. The CDR3 is made up of 14 amino acids. V dropped 1 base and J dropped 8; count of bases not matched to a gene: 6. The CDR3 DNA sequence: TGCGCCAGCAGCCAAGGCCAGGGCGGGAGTACGCAGTATTTT. It encodes CASSQGQGGSTQYF.

This clonotype was observed a few times. This sequence joins TRBV9 and TRBJ2-7; the D is unclear. Per germline, CDR1 SGDLS and CDR2 YYNGEE. The CDR3 length is 15 residues. V lost 0 bases and J 5 bases, leaving 15 bases between the germline ends. The CDR3 sequence: CASSVVARIRNEQYF. As DNA, the CDR3 is TGTGCCAGCAGCGTAGTTGCCAGGATTCGCAACGAGCAGTACTTC.

This clonotype turned up a few times. The J gene is TRBJ1-1, the V gene TRBV4-1; D not resolved. This CDR3 has 15 amino acids. V lost 1 base and J lost 1, with 10 bases in between. The V gene's germline CDR1 is MGHRA and CDR2 YSYEKL. CDR3 protein: CASSQVWRANTEAFF. The CDR3, as DNA: TGCGCCAGCAGCCAAGTTTGGAGGGCGAACACTGAAGCTTTCTTT.

This clonotype has just a few counts. The chain recombines TRBV7-6 with TRBJ2-1; 7 bases align to TRBD2. The CDR3 is 19 residues long. Germline CDR1 is SGHVS and CDR2 is FNYEAQ. V was clipped by 1 base and J by 3 bases; unmatched bases: 15. The CDR3 is CASSLGPLERGYIYNEQFF. The CDR3 coding sequence is TGTGCCAGCAGCTTAGGTCCCCTTGAGCGGGGCTACATCTACAATGAGCAGTTCTTC.

The chain has TRBV6-5 and TRBJ1-2; TRBD1 might be the D (5 bases). From germline, CDR1 is MNHEY and CDR2 SVGAGI. The length of the CDR3 is 13 residues. V was shortened by 2 bases and J by 8 bases, with 12 bases between the two germline ends. CDR3 sequence reads: CASSYAAGRGYTF. CDR3 coding DNA: TGTGCCAGCAGTTACGCGGCGGGACGGGGCTACACCTTC.

V usage is TRBV7-3 and J usage is TRBJ1-1; D is ambiguous. The CDR3 loop spans 14 amino acids. Trimming pared 5 bases from V and 1 base from J, leaving 11 bases between. Per germline, CDR1 SGHTA and CDR2 FQGTGA. The CDR3 is CASSQDGQNTEAFF. The CDR3 nucleotides are TGTGCCAGCAGCCAGGACGGGCAGAACACTGAAGCTTTCTTT.

The genes are TRBV12-3 or TRBV12-4 and TRBJ1-6; TRBD1 agrees at 8 bases. V lost 3 bases to trimming and J lost 8 bases; unmatched junction nucleotides: 3. The CDR3 runs to 14 residues. CDR3 bases: TGTGCCAGCAGTTTCAGGGACAGGTATTCACCCCTCCACTTT. Protein product: CASSFRDRYSPLHF.

The J gene is TRBJ1-6, the V gene TRBV15, with TRBD1 matching over 11 bases. CDR1 and CDR2 (germline): LNHNV, YYDKDF (reference sequence). This CDR3 is 15 amino acids long. J was trimmed by 9 bases and V by 2 bases; bases with no gene match: 3. The CDR3 DNA reads as TGTGCCACCAGCAGACCCGGGACAGGGGGTTCACCCCTCCACTTT. It encodes CATSRPGTGGSPLHF.

This chain uses TRBV25-1 with TRBJ1-1, with TRBD1 matching 8 bases. Germline CDR1 reads MGHDK; CDR2 reads SYGVNS. V shed 6 bases, J shed 1 base, and the junction held 7 bases outside the gene matches. This CDR3 comprises 15 residues. In DNA, the CDR3 is TGTGCCAGCAGCGGCAGGGGGCGTGGGAACACTGAAGCTTTCTTT. This sequence encodes CASSGRGRGNTEAFF.

V usage is TRBV12-3 or TRBV12-4 and J usage is TRBJ1-6; 7 bases line up with TRBD1. With V trimmed by 7 bases and J by 6 bases, 6 bases remained unmatched. The CDR3 consists of 14 residues. The CDR3 bases are TGTGCCAGCAACGTACAGGGGTCTAATTCACCCCTCCACTTT. Encoded protein: CASNVQGSNSPLHF.

This clonotype was seen repeatedly, ten times or more. This chain connects TRBV29-1 to TRBJ1-1, with D perhaps matching TRBD1 (5 bases). CDR3 length: 14 amino acids. With 6 bases removed from V and 0 bases from J, the gap between germline ends came to 14 bases. Germline V CDR1 and CDR2: SQVTM, ANQGSEA. The CDR3 here is CSVLYRNMNTEAFF. The CDR3 DNA reads as TGCAGCGTACTATACAGGAATATGAACACTGAAGCTTTCTTT.